Below, 21 T cell receptor beta chains from the same sample are listed, as sequenced in a study of T cell responses to AZD1222 COVID-19 vaccine. The table came from immunoSEQ multiplex PCR; TCRdb's copy has only in-frame clones and leaves some out. The repertoire holds approximately 110,000 clones, with roughly 84% as singletons. Sequences were derived from peripheral blood, sampled on day 0 of AZD1222 vaccination. The receptors were sampled from an adult in good health.

The J gene is TRBJ1-6, the V gene TRBV5-5; 8 nucleotides line up with TRBD1. V lost 1 base and J lost 7; bases outside the gene matches: 7. Germline V gene data show CDR1 as SGHKS and CDR2 as YYEKEE (reference sequence). The CDR3 runs to 16 residues. The CDR3 spells CASSLPLGQENSPLHF. For the CDR3, the DNA is TGTGCCAGCAGCTTGCCATTGGGACAGGAAAATTCACCCCTCCACTTT. Using reference TRBV5-5 and TRBJ1-6 for the parts outside the CDR3, the full variable domain is DAGVTQSPTHLIKTRGQQVTLRCSPISGHKSVSWYQQVLGQGPQFIFQYYEKEERGRGNFPDRFSARQFPNYSSELNVNALLLGDSALYLCASSLPLGQENSPLHFGNGTRLTVT.

The rearrangement joins TRBV4-3 to TRBJ2-2, with a weak D call TRBD2 (6 bases). Germline lookup yields CDR1 LGHNA and CDR2 YSLEER. This CDR3 is 16 amino acids long. V lost 1 base and J 0 bases, leaving 9 bases between the germline ends. The CDR3 DNA sequence: TGCGCCAGCAGCCAAGTGTGGGACTCGAACACCGGGGAGCTGTTTTTT. Its translation is CASSQVWDSNTGELFF.

The rearrangement uses TRBV24-1 and TRBJ2-3; 9 bases fit TRBD1. Germline V gives CDR1 KGHDR, CDR2 SFDVKD. V lost 11 bases to trimming and J lost 1 base; unmatched junction nucleotides: 6. The CDR3 contains 14 residues. This CDR3 reads CASSTGGGTDTQYF. In DNA form, the CDR3 reads TGTGCCAGTTCAACAGGGGGCGGCACAGATACGCAGTATTTT.

The chain employs TRBV7-2 and TRBJ2-3; D possibly corresponds to TRBD2 (5 bases). Germline V gene lookup returns CDR1 SGHTA and CDR2 FQGNSA. V was shortened by 3 bases and J by 2 bases, with 9 bases between the two germline ends. The CDR3 extends over 14 amino acids. The CDR3 DNA reads as TGTGCCAGCAGCTTCAGCGGTTACACAGATACGCAGTATTTT. Protein product: CASSFSGYTDTQYF. Based on the CDR3 plus reference TRBV7-2 and TRBJ2-3, the full variable domain is GAGVSQSPSNKVTEKGKDVELRCDPISGHTALYWYRQSLGQGLEFLIYFQGNSAPDKSGLPSDRFSAERTGGSVSTLTIQRTQQEDSAVYLCASSFSGYTDTQYFGPGTRLTVL.

V and J are TRBV5-4 and TRBJ2-3, with a tentative D call TRBD1 (6 bases). The CDR3 has 13 amino acids. The ends were cut back, 7 bases at V and 3 bases at J, with 12 bases in the middle. Germline V gene data show CDR1 as SGHNT and CDR2 as YYREEE (reference sequence). CDR3 in amino acids: CASEGVATDTQYF. The CDR3, as DNA: TGTGCCAGCGAGGGGGTAGCGACAGATACGCAGTATTTT.

To note about this clone: A junction end diverges from the germline sequence, so it may reflect a read error. The chain carries TRBV27 and TRBJ2-7; 12 bases agree with TRBD2. The CDR3 totals 18 residues. Germline V lookup: CDR1 MNHEY, CDR2 SMNVEV (reference sequence). CDR3: CASSPRQASGRASHEQYF. The CDR3 nucleotides are TGTGCCAGCAGTCCCCGACAGGCTAGCGGGAGGGCCTCCCACGAGCAGTACTTC.

This chain uses TRBV6-1 with TRBJ1-1, with a tentative D call TRBD1 (5 bases). Trimming removed 2 bases at V and 6 bases at J, with 13 bases between. This CDR3 is 14 amino acids long. The germline V gene encodes CDR1 MNHNS and CDR2 SASEGT. CDR3 nucleotide sequence: TGTGCCAGCAGTGAACCGGGGGTAGGGGCTGAAGCTTTCTTT. Translating it yields CASSEPGVGAEAFF.

The chain carries TRBV7-3 and TRBJ2-2; D unresolved. Germline V lookup: CDR1 SGHTA, CDR2 FQGTGA. With 2 bases removed from V and 0 bases from J, the gap between germline ends came to 4 bases. This CDR3 is built from 14 residues. The CDR3, as DNA: TGTGCCAGCAGCTTAGCAACGAACACCGGGGAGCTGTTTTTT. The encoded protein is CASSLATNTGELFF.

The chain recombines TRBV28 with TRBJ2-7; D tentatively fits TRBD1 or TRBD2 (5 bases each). Germline V lookup: CDR1 MDHEN, CDR2 SYDVKM. The CDR3 runs to 15 residues. V gave up 6 bases and J gave up 0 bases, with 15 bases separating them. CDR3 residues: CASRQTGTDSYEQYF. CDR3 nucleotides: TGTGCCAGCAGACAGACCGGGACCGACTCCTACGAGCAGTACTTC.

The chain is built from TRBV7-2 and TRBJ2-5; no clear D gene. Deletions cut 5 bases from V and 0 bases from J, with 10 bases between. The CDR3 extends over 14 amino acids. The germline CDR1 and CDR2 sequences are SGHTA and FQGNSA. The chain's CDR3 is CASSPTTYQETQYF. CDR3 nucleotide sequence: TGTGCCAGCAGCCCTACGACATACCAAGAGACCCAGTACTTC.

This sequence joins TRBV7-6 and TRBJ2-3; a weak D match, TRBD1 (6 bases). V was cut by 4 bases and J by 2 bases, with 13 bases left in between. This CDR3 contains 15 residues. From germline, CDR1 is SGHVS and CDR2 FNYEAQ. CDR3 in amino acids: CASSSIQGPTDTQYF. DNA of the CDR3: TGTGCCAGCAGCTCTATACAGGGTCCCACAGATACGCAGTATTTT. Based on the CDR3 plus reference TRBV7-6 and TRBJ2-3, the full variable domain is GAGVSQSPRYKVTKRGQDVALRCDPISGHVSLYWYRQALGQGPEFLTYFNYEAQQDKSGLPNDRFSAERPEGSISTLTIQRTEQRDSAMYRCASSSIQGPTDTQYFGPGTRLTVL.

The CDR3 spells CASSKEPGTGLYEQYF. The CDR3 region has the DNA TGTGCCAGCAGCAAAGAGCCCGGGACAGGTCTATACGAGCAGTACTTC. The rearrangement uses TRBV21-1 and TRBJ2-7; the table names TRBD1, a call not compared with the DNA. TRBV21-1 constitutes a pseudogene. The CDR3 is made up of 16 amino acids.

The V call is TRBV7-9, the J call TRBJ1-2; TRBD1 aligns across 10 bases. The ends lost 4 bases at V and 2 bases at J; junction bases unmatched: 4. This CDR3 region has 15 residues. Looked up from germline, CDR1 is SEHNR and CDR2 is FQNEAQ (reference sequence). As DNA, the CDR3 is TGTGCCAGCAGCTCTGGGACAGGGGCCAACTATGGCTACACCTTC. Amino acids: CASSSGTGANYGYTF.

This chain connects TRBV10-3 to TRBJ2-7; 7 nucleotides agree with TRBD2. Germline CDR1 is ENHRY and CDR2 is SYGVKD. The CDR3 runs 14 residues. The ends lost 5 bases at V and 0 bases at J; junction bases unmatched: 4. The CDR3 sequence: CAISNRDYSYEQYF. CDR3 nucleotides: TGTGCCATCAGTAACCGGGACTACTCCTACGAGCAGTACTTC.

J is TRBJ1-1 and V is TRBV6-5; TRBD1 matches at 12 bases. The CDR3 is 15 residues long. CDR1 MNHEY and CDR2 SVGAGI come from the germline V gene. With 6 bases clipped from V and 5 bases from J, the junction kept 7 bases outside the gene matches. DNA for the CDR3: TGTGCCAGCAGCCGGGACAGGGGGCAGTGGACTGAAGCTTTCTTT. Translation gives CASSRDRGQWTEAFF.

V and J are TRBV30 and TRBJ2-7, with 7 bases identical to TRBD2. The length of the CDR3 is 13 residues. Germline V gene data show CDR1 as GTSNPN and CDR2 as SVGIG (reference sequence). CDR3 DNA: TGTGGGGGGGGTACAGGCCTGGGGTACGAGCAGTACTTC. This translates into CGGGTGLGYEQYF.

In this sample, this clone turned up once. For the CDR3, the DNA is TGTGCCAGCAGCCCAGCAGGGGCGGCCTACAATGAGCAGTTCTTC. Its translation is CASSPAGAAYNEQFF. V usage is TRBV2 and J usage is TRBJ2-7; a weak D match, TRBD1 (6 bases). The closer fit of TRBJ2-1 to the DNA end suggests the J call may be wrong. The CDR3 runs 15 residues. Germline V lookup: CDR1 SNHLY, CDR2 FYNNEI.

V usage is TRBV6-5 and J usage is TRBJ2-7; D perhaps matches TRBD1 (6 bases). CDR1 is MNHEY and CDR2 is SVGAGI in the germline V gene. The CDR3 runs to 14 residues. Between the trimmed V and J ends, which lost 2 bases and 2 bases, there was a span of 10 bases. The DNA of the CDR3 is TGTGCCAGCAGTTACGACAGGCCGACCTACGAGCAGTACTTC. This gives the protein CASSYDRPTYEQYF.

This clone was observed a few times. The chain links TRBV9 to TRBJ2-2; no firm D call. Trimming took off 0 bases at V and 4 bases at J, with 10 bases between the two ends. CDR1 and CDR2 from the germline V gene are SGDLS and YYNGEE. The CDR3 consists of 15 residues. The CDR3 reads CASSVELGRTGELFF. CDR3 nucleotides: TGTGCCAGCAGCGTAGAGCTAGGGCGCACCGGGGAGCTGTTTTTT.

V is TRBV7-3 and J is TRBJ2-3; 7 nucleotides line up with TRBD2. V was pared by 1 base and J by 1 base, with 5 bases of the junction left unmatched. Germline V CDR1 and CDR2: SGHTA, FQGTGA. The CDR3 runs to 16 residues. CDR3 coding DNA: TGTGCCAGCAGCTTAAGGCAGCGGGATGGCACAGATACGCAGTATTTT. Translation gives CASSLRQRDGTDTQYF.

The chain links TRBV9 to TRBJ2-7; 7 bases are shared with TRBD2. The length of the CDR3 is 16 residues. Trimming took 0 bases from V and 3 from J; bases not matched to a gene: 9. In germline, CDR1 is SGDLS, CDR2 YYNGEE. The CDR3 DNA reads TGTGCCAGCAGCGTAGGGGTTGGGGAGGGGATCTACGAGCAGTACTTC. It yields the protein CASSVGVGEGIYEQYF.